This T cell receptor beta chain was identified in a study of CXCR3-negative and CXCR3-positive naive CD8 T cells. Study-wide background: Each library held about 1.5 +/- 0.3 million TRB reads, 120 million to 150 million in total. Overall study findings and caveats: Researchers reported similar TRBV-TRBJ usage in naive CXCR3-negative and CXCR3-positive cells, though memory differed. Both naive subsets showed comparably high diversity, and memory CD8+ cells showed much lower diversity. Compared with CXCR3-negative naive cells, CXCR3-positive naive cells showed more hydrophobic TRB CDR3s.

UMI-labeled 5' RACE yielded the TRB cDNA libraries. With the 5' RACE reads reprocessed, TCRdb shows one record per CDR3 protein and no DNA. The sample table includes 140,000 to 150,000 distinct CDR3 sequences. On this clonotype itself: The antigen is not known.

Naive CD8+ T cells were CD45RO-CCR7+CD27+CD95-. The TCR was taken from a human donor in good health. Some clones in this sample may be carry-over from other donors' samples. The source material was naive CXCR3+ CD8+ T cells from blood. Subset specified: CD45RO-CCR7+CD27+CD95- naive CD8+ T cells expressing CXCR3 (TNR3+).

This chain's CDR3 is CASSLGAGGAGGNNEQFF. This rearrangement joins TRBV7-2 to TRBJ2-1; no DNA is available, so the TRBD2 call from TCRdb remains unchecked. Germline CDR1 is SGHTA and CDR2 is FQGNSA. The CDR3 loop spans 18 amino acids.